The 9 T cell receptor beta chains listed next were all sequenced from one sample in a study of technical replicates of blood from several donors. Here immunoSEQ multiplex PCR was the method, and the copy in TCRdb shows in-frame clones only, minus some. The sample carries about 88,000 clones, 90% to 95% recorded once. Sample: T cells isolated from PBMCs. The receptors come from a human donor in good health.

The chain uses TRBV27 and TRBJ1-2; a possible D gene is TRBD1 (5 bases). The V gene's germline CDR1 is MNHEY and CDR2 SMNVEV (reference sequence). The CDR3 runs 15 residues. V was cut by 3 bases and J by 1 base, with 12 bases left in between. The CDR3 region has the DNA TGTGCCAGCAGTTTTTCAGGGTACCATAACTATGGCTACACCTTC. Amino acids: CASSFSGYHNYGYTF.

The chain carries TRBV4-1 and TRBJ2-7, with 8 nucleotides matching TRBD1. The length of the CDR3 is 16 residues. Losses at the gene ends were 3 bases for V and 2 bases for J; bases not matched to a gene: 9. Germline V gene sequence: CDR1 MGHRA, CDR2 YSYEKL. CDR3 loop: CASSHPVRDRTYEQYF. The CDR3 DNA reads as TGCGCCAGCAGCCACCCGGTGAGGGACAGGACCTACGAGCAGTACTTC.

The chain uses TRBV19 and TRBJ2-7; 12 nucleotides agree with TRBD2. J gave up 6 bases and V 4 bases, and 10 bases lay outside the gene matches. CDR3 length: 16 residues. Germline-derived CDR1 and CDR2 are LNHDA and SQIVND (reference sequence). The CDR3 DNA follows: TGTGCCAGTAGTACCACAGCTGGACTAGCGGGATTCGAGCAGTACTTC. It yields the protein CASSTTAGLAGFEQYF.

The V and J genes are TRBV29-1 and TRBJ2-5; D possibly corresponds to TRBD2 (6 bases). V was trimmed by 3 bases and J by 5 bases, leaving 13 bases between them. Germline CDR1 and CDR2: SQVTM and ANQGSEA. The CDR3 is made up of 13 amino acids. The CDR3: CSVDQEGEETQYF. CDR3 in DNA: TGCAGCGTTGACCAGGAGGGAGAGGAGACCCAGTACTTC. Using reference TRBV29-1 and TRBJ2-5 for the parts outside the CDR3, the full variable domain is SAVISQKPSRDICQRGTSLTIQCQVDSQVTMMFWYRQQPGQSLTLIATANQGSEATYESGFVIDKFPISRPNLTFSTLTVSNMSPEDSSIYLCSVDQEGEETQYFGPGTRLLVL.

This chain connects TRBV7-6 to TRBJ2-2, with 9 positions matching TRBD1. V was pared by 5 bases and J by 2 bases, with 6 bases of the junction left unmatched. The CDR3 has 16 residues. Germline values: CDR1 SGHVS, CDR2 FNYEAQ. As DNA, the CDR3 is TGTGCCAGCAGCGATCCGGGACAGGGAAACACCGGGGAGCTGTTTTTT. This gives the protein CASSDPGQGNTGELFF.

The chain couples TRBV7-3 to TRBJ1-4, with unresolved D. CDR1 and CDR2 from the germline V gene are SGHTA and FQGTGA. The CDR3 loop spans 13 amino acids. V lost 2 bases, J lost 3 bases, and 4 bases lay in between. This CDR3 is CASSLSPNEKLFF. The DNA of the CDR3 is TGTGCCAGCAGCTTATCTCCTAATGAAAAACTGTTTTTT.

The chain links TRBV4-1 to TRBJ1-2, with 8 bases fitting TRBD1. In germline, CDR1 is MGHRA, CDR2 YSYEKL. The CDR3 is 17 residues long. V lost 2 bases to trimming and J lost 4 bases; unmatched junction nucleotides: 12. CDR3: CASSQNPGQGTIYGYTF. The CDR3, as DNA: TGCGCCAGCAGCCAAAACCCCGGACAGGGAACCATCTATGGCTACACCTTC.

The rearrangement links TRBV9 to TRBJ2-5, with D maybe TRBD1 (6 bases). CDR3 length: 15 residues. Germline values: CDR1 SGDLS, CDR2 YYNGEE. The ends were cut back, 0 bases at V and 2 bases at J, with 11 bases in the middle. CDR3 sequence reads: CASSVAGRGQETQYF. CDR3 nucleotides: TGTGCCAGCAGCGTAGCGGGCAGGGGTCAAGAGACCCAGTACTTC.

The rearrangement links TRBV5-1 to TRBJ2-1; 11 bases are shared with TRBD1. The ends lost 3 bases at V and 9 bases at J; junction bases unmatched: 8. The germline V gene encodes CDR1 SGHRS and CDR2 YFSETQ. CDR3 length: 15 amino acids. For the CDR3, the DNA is TGCGCCAGCAGCTGGGCCGGGACAGGGGGAGGTGAGCAGTTCTTC. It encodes CASSWAGTGGGEQFF.